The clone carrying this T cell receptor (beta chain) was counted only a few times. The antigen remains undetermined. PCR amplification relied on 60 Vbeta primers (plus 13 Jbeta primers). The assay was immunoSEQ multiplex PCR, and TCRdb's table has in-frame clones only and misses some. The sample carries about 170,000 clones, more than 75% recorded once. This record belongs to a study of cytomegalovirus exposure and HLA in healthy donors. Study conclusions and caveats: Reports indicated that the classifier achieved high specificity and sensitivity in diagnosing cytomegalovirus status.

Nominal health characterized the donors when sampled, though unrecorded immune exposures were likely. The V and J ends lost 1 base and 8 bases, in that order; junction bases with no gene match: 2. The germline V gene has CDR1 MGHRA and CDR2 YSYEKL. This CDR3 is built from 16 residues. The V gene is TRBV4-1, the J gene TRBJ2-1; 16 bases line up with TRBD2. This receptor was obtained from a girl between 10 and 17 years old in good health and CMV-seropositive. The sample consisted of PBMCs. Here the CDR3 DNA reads TGCGCCAGCAGCCAAGTAGGGACTAGCGGGGGGGATGAGCAGTTCTTC. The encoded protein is CASSQVGTSGGDEQFF.